What follows is one T cell receptor (beta chain) and its context. TCRdb's table, derived via immunoSEQ multiplex PCR, lists solely in-frame clones and lacks some. The sample contains 190,000 or so clones, roughly four fifths of which appear only once. This specimen belongs to a study of cytomegalovirus exposure and HLA in healthy donors. Sequences were obtained from PBMCs. The receptor comes from a young woman in good health and CMV-seropositive.

The CDR3 DNA follows: TGTGCCAGCAGACCCCAACCCTACAGGGACCGGGAGACCCAGTACTTC. Amino acid sequence: CASRPQPYRDRETQYF. The V gene is TRBV7-9, the J gene TRBJ2-5, with D perhaps TRBD1 (6 bases). The V end lost 6 bases, the J end lost 5 bases, and 22 bases lay between the germline ends. This CDR3 has 16 residues. Germline V CDR1 and CDR2: SEHNR, FQNEAQ (reference sequence).